These 11 T cell receptor beta chains were sequenced from one sample in a study of cytomegalovirus exposure and HLA in healthy donors. PCR was performed using 60 Vbeta and 13 Jbeta primers. Clones were read by immunoSEQ multiplex PCR, and TCRdb kept only the in-frame ones, dropping some. The data contain roughly 150,000 clones, about 75% of them singletons. The sequenced sample consisted of PBMCs. These receptors were taken from a young man in good health and CMV-seropositive.

This rearrangement joins TRBV10-2 to TRBJ2-1, with D possibly being TRBD2 (6 bases). V was shortened by 6 bases and J by 8 bases, with 17 bases between the two germline ends. From germline, CDR1 is WSHSY and CDR2 SAAADI. This CDR3 is 14 amino acids long. Here the CDR3 reads CASRPRDPGDEQFF. The CDR3 bases are TGCGCCAGCAGACCGCGGGACCCTGGGGATGAGCAGTTCTTC.

This clone occurred a few times. This rearrangement joins TRBV27 to TRBJ2-7, with 8 nucleotides matching TRBD1. This CDR3 has 14 residues. With V trimmed by 6 bases and J by 2 bases, 6 bases remained unmatched. Germline CDR1 MNHEY, CDR2 SMNVEV (reference sequence). The CDR3: CASRGTGLTYEQYF. The CDR3, as DNA: TGTGCCAGCAGGGGGACAGGCCTGACCTACGAGCAGTACTTC.

The rearrangement joins TRBV28 to TRBJ2-4, with 9 bases that match TRBD2. V was clipped by 5 bases and J by 6 bases; unmatched bases: 8. The CDR3 sequence is 15 residues long. Per germline, CDR1 MDHEN and CDR2 SYDVKM. The CDR3 DNA sequence: TGTGCCAGCAGTACGCAAGCGGGAGGAGTAAACATTCAGTACTTC. Protein product: CASSTQAGGVNIQYF.

This sequence joins TRBV28 and TRBJ1-5; D not certain. Trimming took 3 bases from V and 2 from J, leaving 8 bases between them. This CDR3 is built from 14 residues. The germline gives CDR1 MDHEN, CDR2 SYDVKM. CDR3 in DNA: TGTGCCAGCAGTTTCGCGCGAGGCAATCAGCCCCAGCATTTT. The encoded protein is CASSFARGNQPQHF.

The rearrangement uses TRBV27 and TRBJ1-5; D is unresolved. Per germline, CDR1 MNHEY and CDR2 SMNVEV (reference sequence). V was pared by 5 bases and J by 0 bases, with 23 bases between. The CDR3 consists of 19 residues. The CDR3 region is CASSRFGQGGEYSNQPQHF. For the CDR3, the DNA is TGTGCCAGCAGTCGCTTTGGTCAAGGTGGGGAGTATAGCAATCAGCCCCAGCATTTT.

The genes are TRBV10-3 and TRBJ1-5; TRBD1 might be the D (6 bases). Germline lookup yields CDR1 ENHRY and CDR2 SYGVKD. This CDR3 has 13 amino acids. V was pared by 10 bases and J by 3 bases, with 13 bases between. The CDR3 DNA sequence: TGTGCCACAGGGGAATCGTACAATCAGCCCCAGCATTTT. It translates to CATGESYNQPQHF.

V and J are TRBV6-1 and TRBJ2-1; possible D gene TRBD2, 5 bases. Trimming removed 2 bases from V and 2 bases from J, with 13 bases in between. This CDR3 region has 16 residues. Germline-derived CDR1 and CDR2 are MNHNS and SASEGT. The CDR3 nucleotides are TGTGCCAGCAGTGAAAGACTAAGCGGAACCTACAATGAGCAGTTCTTC. Protein sequence: CASSERLSGTYNEQFF.

The table lists this clone with a count of one. The J gene is TRBJ2-2, the V gene TRBV7-3, with D unclear. Germline V gives CDR1 SGHTA, CDR2 FQGTGA. The CDR3 consists of 17 residues. The V gene lost 5 bases and the J gene lost 4 bases, with 20 bases spanning the gap. This chain's CDR3 is CASSPYLDTSGTGELFF. In DNA, the CDR3 is TGTGCCAGCAGCCCCTATTTAGACACCTCCGGCACCGGGGAGCTGTTTTTT.

V and J are TRBV2 and TRBJ2-5; D is unclear. CDR1 SNHLY and CDR2 FYNNEI come from the germline V gene. Trimming pared 2 bases from V and 2 bases from J, leaving 12 bases between. There are 15 residues in the CDR3. The DNA for the CDR3 is TGTGCCAGCAGTGAAACCATCCCCTATCAAGAGACCCAGTACTTC. This gives the protein CASSETIPYQETQYF. Drawing the rest from reference TRBV2 and TRBJ2-5, the complete variable domain is EPEVTQTPSHQVTQMGQEVILRCVPISNHLYFYWYRQILGQKVEFLVSFYNNEISEKSEIFDDQFSVERPDGSNFTLKIRSTKLEDSAMYFCASSETIPYQETQYFGPGTRLLVL.

The chain has TRBV18 and TRBJ1-1; a possible D gene is TRBD1 (5 bases). V was trimmed by 4 bases and J by 2 bases, leaving 23 bases between them. This CDR3 has 18 amino acids. Looked up from germline, CDR1 is KGHSH and CDR2 is LQKENI. The CDR3 here is CASSLKSYRQPENTEAFF. In DNA form, the CDR3 reads TGTGCCAGCTCACTAAAAAGCTACAGACAGCCGGAAAACACTGAAGCTTTCTTT.

The J gene is TRBJ1-2, the V gene TRBV7-9; D not resolved. V was shortened by 3 bases and J by 6 bases, with 8 bases between the two germline ends. This CDR3 has 12 residues. CDR1 SEHNR and CDR2 FQNEAQ come from the germline V gene (reference sequence). The CDR3 reads CASSLAMNGYTF. The CDR3 DNA follows: TGTGCCAGCAGCTTGGCCATGAATGGCTACACCTTC.